These 21 T cell receptor beta chains share one sample of origin, sequenced in a study of technical replicates of blood from four donors. Sequencing was performed with immunoSEQ multiplex PCR; in TCRdb, only in-frame clones are kept and a portion is missing. The sample yields more than 70,000 clones, approximately 97% seen once. Material for sequencing was T cells isolated from PBMCs. These receptors were collected from a human donor in good health.

The V call is TRBV2, the J call TRBJ2-5; tentative D call: TRBD2 (6 bases). The germline gives CDR1 SNHLY, CDR2 FYNNEI. The V end lost 8 bases, the J end lost 3 bases, and 7 bases lay between the germline ends. The CDR3 consists of 11 residues. CDR3 bases: TGTGCCAGCTCGGGGGAAGAGACCCAGTACTTC. Translated, it gives CASSGEETQYF.

The V and J genes are TRBV6-1 and TRBJ2-1, with D hard to call. Germline V gene sequence: CDR1 MNHNS, CDR2 SASEGT. The CDR3 has 15 amino acids. Trimming removed 4 bases at V and 10 bases at J, with 20 bases between. This chain's CDR3 is CASSGVAGSQEEQFF. The DNA for the CDR3 is TGTGCCAGCAGTGGGGTGGCAGGATCGCAAGAGGAGCAGTTCTTC.

This clone was found a few times. This chain links TRBV6-1 with TRBJ1-2, with D unclear. This CDR3 has 12 amino acids. The V gene lost 5 bases and the J gene lost 7 bases, with 11 bases spanning the gap. Looked up from germline, CDR1 is MNHNS and CDR2 is SASEGT. CDR3 sequence (DNA): TGTGCCAGCAGTCGTTCGAACAGTGGCTACACCTTC. Translation: CASSRSNSGYTF.

This chain's CDR3 is CASSFATVGIGGYTF. CDR3 DNA: TGTGCCAGCAGCTTTGCGACAGTGGGAATCGGGGGCTACACCTTC. The gene calls are TRBV5-4 and TRBJ1-2; D might be TRBD1 (5 bases). The CDR3 has 15 residues. V lost 2 bases, J lost 8 bases, and 19 bases lay in between. The V gene's germline CDR1 is SGHNT and CDR2 YYREEE (reference sequence).

The V call is TRBV4-1, the J call TRBJ2-1, with D possibly being TRBD1 (5 bases). The CDR3 has 14 residues. Between the trimmed V and J ends, which lost 4 bases and 5 bases, there was a span of 12 bases. Germline CDR1 and CDR2: MGHRA and YSYEKL. The CDR3 reads CASSRLGADNEQFF. Here the CDR3 DNA reads TGCGCCAGCAGCCGGCTAGGGGCTGACAATGAGCAGTTCTTC.

The CDR3 DNA follows: TGCGCCAGCGCGCAGGGGTCCCGGAACGAGCAGTACTTC. Translating it yields CASAQGSRNEQYF. The rearrangement links TRBV5-1 to TRBJ2-7; possible D gene TRBD1, 6 bases. V dropped 7 bases and J dropped 5 bases, with 16 bases sitting between them. The CDR3 is 13 amino acids. Germline V lookup: CDR1 SGHRS, CDR2 YFSETQ.

Many counts were recorded for this clone. This rearrangement joins TRBV19 to TRBJ2-7; 7 bases are shared with TRBD2. Trimming cost V 4 bases and J 2 bases; bases outside gene matches: 8. The CDR3 runs 15 residues. Looked up from germline, CDR1 is LNHDA and CDR2 is SQIVND (reference sequence). The CDR3 bases are TGTGCCAGTAGTACCGCAGCGGGACGAACCTACGAGCAGTACTTC. Amino acids: CASSTAAGRTYEQYF. Supplemented by reference TRBV19 and TRBJ2-7, the full variable domain reads DGGITQSPKYLFRKEGQNVTLSCEQNLNHDAMYWYRQDPGQGLRLIYYSQIVNDFQKGDIAEGYSVSREKKESFPLTVTSAQKNPTAFYLCASSTAAGRTYEQYFGPGTRLTVT.

The rearrangement joins TRBV6-1 to TRBJ1-2; 8 bases fit TRBD1. Germline CDR1 and CDR2: MNHNS and SASEGT. V lost 6 bases and J lost 6; bases outside the gene matches: 12. The CDR3 is 15 residues long. DNA of the CDR3: TGTGCCAGCAGAGGGACAGGATCCGGGGTGAATGGCTACACCTTC. It translates to CASRGTGSGVNGYTF.

This rearrangement joins TRBV10-2 to TRBJ1-1, with TRBD1 as a possible D gene (5 bases). Germline CDR1 reads WSHSY; CDR2 reads SAAADI. Trimming shortened V by 8 bases and J by 3 bases, and 16 bases separated the two germline ends. CDR3 size: 14 residues. CDR3 protein: CASRGGDRYTEAFF. The CDR3 DNA reads TGCGCCAGCCGTGGGGGGGATAGGTACACTGAAGCTTTCTTT.

The chain carries TRBV4-2 and TRBJ2-3; a possible D gene is TRBD2 (5 bases). The germline gives CDR1 LGHNA, CDR2 YNFKEQ. The CDR3 runs to 14 residues. V lost 6 bases and J 6 bases, leaving 16 bases between the germline ends. CDR3 sequence: CASSPFKGADTQYF. The CDR3 DNA is TGTGCCAGCAGTCCTTTTAAGGGAGCGGATACGCAGTATTTT.

The J gene is TRBJ1-1, the V gene TRBV28; possibly TRBD1 for D (5 bases). The V and J ends lost 6 bases and 0 bases respectively, with 17 bases between them. The length of the CDR3 is 16 residues. Germline V gene sequence: CDR1 MDHEN, CDR2 SYDVKM. The CDR3 region has the DNA TGTGCCAGCAGGCGTACGGGACTGCTAATGAACACTGAAGCTTTCTTT. Its translation is CASRRTGLLMNTEAFF.

The J gene is TRBJ2-4, the V gene TRBV5-1; 8 nucleotides match TRBD1. The CDR3 totals 16 residues. Trimming cost V 2 bases and J 6 bases; bases outside gene matches: 10. The germline gives CDR1 SGHRS, CDR2 YFSETQ. The CDR3 loop is CASSLDPVGTGNIQYF. As DNA, the CDR3 is TGCGCCAGCAGCTTAGATCCTGTAGGGACAGGAAACATTCAGTACTTC.

V is TRBV27 and J is TRBJ2-3, with 8 bases matching TRBD2. The CDR3 has 16 residues. Per germline, CDR1 MNHEY and CDR2 SMNVEV (reference sequence). Trimming took 5 bases from V and 0 from J; bases not matched to a gene: 7. CDR3 residues: CASSHRTSQSTDTQYF. CDR3 DNA sequence: TGTGCCAGCAGTCACCGGACTAGCCAGAGCACAGATACGCAGTATTTT.

The chain combines TRBV18 with TRBJ2-1; tentative D call: TRBD1 (6 bases). Between the trimmed V and J ends, which lost 7 bases and 3 bases, there was a span of 10 bases. CDR3 size: 13 residues. CDR1 and CDR2 from the germline V gene are KGHSH and LQKENI. CDR3 protein: CASYQGIYNEQFF. In nucleotides, the CDR3 is TGTGCCAGCTATCAGGGGATCTACAATGAGCAGTTCTTC. The full variable domain, with the rest looked up from reference TRBV18 and TRBJ2-1, is NAGVMQNPRHLVRRRGQEARLRCSPMKGHSHVYWYRQLPEEGLKFMVYLQKENIIDESGMPKERFSAEFPKEGPSILRIQQVVRGDSAAYFCASYQGIYNEQFFGPGTRLTVL.

In DNA form, the CDR3 reads TGTGCCAGCAAGCCCCTGGGGCAGATAACCTATGGCTACACCTTC. Amino acid sequence: CASKPLGQITYGYTF. This sequence joins TRBV2 and TRBJ1-2; tentative D call: TRBD1 (5 bases). Germline V gives CDR1 SNHLY, CDR2 FYNNEI. The CDR3 is 15 residues long. V lost 7 bases and J lost 4, with 19 bases in between.

The chain joins TRBV6-5 to TRBJ1-2, with a weak D call TRBD1 (5 bases). Deletions cut 10 bases from V and 7 bases from J, with 19 bases between. The CDR3 is 13 amino acids. CDR1 and CDR2 from the germline V gene are MNHEY and SVGAGI. CDR3 sequence reads: CATWGLSTRGYTF. In DNA form, the CDR3 reads TGTGCCACCTGGGGCCTGTCGACTCGTGGCTACACCTTC.

The chain joins TRBV6-6 to TRBJ2-2; D is possibly TRBD2 (5 bases). This CDR3 spans 16 amino acids. V gave up 0 bases and J gave up 1 base, with 9 bases separating them. Per germline, CDR1 MNHNY and CDR2 SVGAGI (reference sequence). The CDR3 DNA reads as TGTGCCAGCAGTTACTCTGCGGGCGGGAACACCGGGGAGCTGTTTTTT. This codes for CASSYSAGGNTGELFF.

This clone has a single count. The rearrangement uses TRBV4-1 and TRBJ2-3; weak D call: TRBD2 (7 bases). The V end was cut by 2 bases, the J end by 5 bases, with 14 bases between. Germline values: CDR1 MGHRA, CDR2 YSYEKL. The CDR3 is 15 residues long. The CDR3, as DNA: TGCGCCAGCAGCCAACCCCTCGGGGGGCAAGATACGCAGTATTTT. This encodes CASSQPLGGQDTQYF.

V usage is TRBV6-1 and J usage is TRBJ1-3; D gene unclear. Germline V gene data show CDR1 as MNHNS and CDR2 as SASEGT. Trimming pared 3 bases from V and 0 bases from J, leaving 6 bases between. The CDR3 is 14 amino acids. The CDR3 protein is CASSDAGSGNTIYF. The CDR3 coding sequence is TGTGCCAGCAGTGATGCGGGCTCTGGAAACACCATATATTTT.

The CDR3 nucleotides are TGTGCCAGCCCCCGACGCGGGAGGGCCTCGGAAGACGAGCAGTACTTC. It encodes CASPRRGRASEDEQYF. This chain links TRBV4-2 with TRBJ2-7; 9 bases fit TRBD2. Looked up from germline, CDR1 is LGHNA and CDR2 is YNFKEQ. The CDR3 runs to 16 residues. Trimming took 8 bases from V and 5 from J; bases not matched to a gene: 16.

The genes are TRBV19 and TRBJ1-5, with D perhaps TRBD1 (6 bases). This CDR3 contains 15 residues. Germline assignment: CDR1 LNHDA and CDR2 SQIVND (reference sequence). With 3 bases removed from V and 1 base from J, the gap between germline ends came to 10 bases. The DNA of the CDR3 is TGTGCCAGTAGTATGACAGGTTACAGCAATCAGCCCCAGCATTTT. Its translation is CASSMTGYSNQPQHF. The variable domain in full, completed from reference TRBV19 and TRBJ1-5, reads DGGITQSPKYLFRKEGQNVTLSCEQNLNHDAMYWYRQDPGQGLRLIYYSQIVNDFQKGDIAEGYSVSREKKESFPLTVTSAQKNPTAFYLCASSMTGYSNQPQHFGDGTRLSIL.